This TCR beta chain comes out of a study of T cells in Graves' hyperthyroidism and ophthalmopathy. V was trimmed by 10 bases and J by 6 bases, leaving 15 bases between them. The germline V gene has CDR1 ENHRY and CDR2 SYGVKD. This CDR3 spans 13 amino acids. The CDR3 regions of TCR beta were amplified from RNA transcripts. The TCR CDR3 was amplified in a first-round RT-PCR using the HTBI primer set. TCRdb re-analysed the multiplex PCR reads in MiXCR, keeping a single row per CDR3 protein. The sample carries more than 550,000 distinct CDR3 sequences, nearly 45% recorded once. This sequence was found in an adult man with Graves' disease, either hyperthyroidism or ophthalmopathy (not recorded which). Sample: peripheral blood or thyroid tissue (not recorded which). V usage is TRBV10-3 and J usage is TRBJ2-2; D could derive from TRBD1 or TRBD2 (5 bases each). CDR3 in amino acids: CATGAIWAGELFF. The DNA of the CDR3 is TGTGCCACCGGGGCTATATGGGCCGGGGAGCTGTTTTTT.